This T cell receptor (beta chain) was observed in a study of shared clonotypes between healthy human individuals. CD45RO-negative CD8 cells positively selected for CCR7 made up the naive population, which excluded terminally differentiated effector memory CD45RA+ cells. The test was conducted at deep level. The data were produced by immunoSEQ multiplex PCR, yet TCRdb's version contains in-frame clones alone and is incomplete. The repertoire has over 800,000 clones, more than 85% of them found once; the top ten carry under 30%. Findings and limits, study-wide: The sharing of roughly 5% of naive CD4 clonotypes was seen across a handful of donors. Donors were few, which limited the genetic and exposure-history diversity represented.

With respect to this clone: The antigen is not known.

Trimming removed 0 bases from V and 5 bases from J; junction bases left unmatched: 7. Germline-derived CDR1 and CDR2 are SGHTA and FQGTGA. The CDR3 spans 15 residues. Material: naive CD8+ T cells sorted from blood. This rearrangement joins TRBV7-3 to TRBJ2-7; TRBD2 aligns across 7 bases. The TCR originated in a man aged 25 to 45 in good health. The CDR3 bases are TGTGCCAGCAGCTTAACAGCCGGCGGGGGTAACGAGCAGTACTTC. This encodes CASSLTAGGGNEQYF.